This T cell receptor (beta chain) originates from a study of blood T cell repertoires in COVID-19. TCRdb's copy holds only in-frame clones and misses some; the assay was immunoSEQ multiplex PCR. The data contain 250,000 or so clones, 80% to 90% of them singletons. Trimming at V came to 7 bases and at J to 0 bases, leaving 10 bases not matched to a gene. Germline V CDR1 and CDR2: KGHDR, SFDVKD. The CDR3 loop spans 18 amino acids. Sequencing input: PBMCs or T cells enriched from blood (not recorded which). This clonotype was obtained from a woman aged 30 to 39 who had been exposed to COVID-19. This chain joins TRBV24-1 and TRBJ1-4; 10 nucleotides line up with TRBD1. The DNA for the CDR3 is TGTGCCACCAGGGGGGACAGGGGTAGGGGTGCAACTAATGAAAAACTGTTTTTT. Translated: CATRGDRGRGATNEKLFF.